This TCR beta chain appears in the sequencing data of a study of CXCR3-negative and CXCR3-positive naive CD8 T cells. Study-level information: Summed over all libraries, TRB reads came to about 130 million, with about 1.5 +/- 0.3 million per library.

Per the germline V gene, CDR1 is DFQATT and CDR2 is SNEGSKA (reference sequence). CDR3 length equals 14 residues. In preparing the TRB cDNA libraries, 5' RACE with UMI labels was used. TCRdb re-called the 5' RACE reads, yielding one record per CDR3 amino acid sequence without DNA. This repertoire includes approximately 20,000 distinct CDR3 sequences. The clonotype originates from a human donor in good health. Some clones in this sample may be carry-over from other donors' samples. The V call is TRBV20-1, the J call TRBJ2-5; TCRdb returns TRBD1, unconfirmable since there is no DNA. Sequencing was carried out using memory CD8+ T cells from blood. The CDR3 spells CSARDGGGRETQYF.